This T cell receptor (beta chain) came from a study of long-term antiretroviral therapy in people with HIV. This CDR3 has 13 amino acids. Germline V CDR1 and CDR2: SNHLY, FYNNEI. With 8 bases clipped from V and 4 bases from J, the junction kept 7 bases outside the gene matches. This clone was seen once. What it binds is unknown. They ran version v3.0 of the immunoSEQ assay at survey level. Produced via immunoSEQ multiplex PCR; TCRdb's table is partial and in-frame only. The table records approximately 20,000 clones, roughly 85% of them present only once. Samples held about 0.95-11 million cryopreserved PBMC, and DNA extraction followed. Whole-study findings and limits: Absence of data on ART adherence, viral resistance or therapy changes was noted. Repertoire composition at all time points was dominated by clones that had expanded before ART. CDR3 lengths in HIV samples spanned a narrower range than controls.

The rearrangement uses TRBV2 and TRBJ2-5; 7 bases agree with TRBD2. This TCR was recovered from a woman in her thirties or forties with HIV. This material consisted of unsorted PBMCs, taken 4.1 years after starting antiretroviral therapy. CDR3 sequence (DNA): TGTGCCAGCTTCCCTAGCGGTCGAGAGACCCAGTACTTC. Translation gives CASFPSGRETQYF.